Listed below are T cell receptor beta chains from one sample, sequenced in a study of Tregs in tolerant kidney transplant recipients. Generated by immunoSEQ multiplex PCR, the TCRdb table keeps only in-frame clones and is missing some. The sample gives tens of thousands of clones, just over 90% of which show up once; over 3.5% is in the top ten. The sample consisted of CD8+ T cells from blood. Source of these receptors: a human donor in good health. Both conserved end residues are part of each CDR3. The D gene is left open where the match is weak. Some rows have no size entry. The others give once, few or many, or a class for an expanded clone.

.	.	TRBJ2-2	TRBV7-6	TGTGCCAGCAGCCTGACGGGGTGGCCTCGGGACACCGGGGAGCTGTTTTTT	CASSLTGWPRDTGELFF
.	.	TRBJ2-7	TRBV19	TGTGCCAGTAGTCCCCAAGGTAGCTCCTACGAGCAGTACTTC	CASSPQGSSYEQYF
TRBD2	once	TRBJ2-1	TRBV7-9	TGTGCCAGCAGCTCCCTGGGCGGGAGGGCCTACAATGAGCAGTTCTTC	CASSSLGGRAYNEQFF
.	.	TRBJ1-1	TRBV19	TGTGCCAGTAGTCTTTCGACAGGAGGGAAGGGGACTGAAGCTTTCTTT	CASSLSTGGKGTEAFF
.	.	TRBJ2-1	TRBV6-1	TGTGCCAGCAATTATGCGCGGAGCTCCTACAATGAGCAGTTCTTC	CASNYARSSYNEQFF
.	.	TRBJ1-2	TRBV13	TGTGCCAGCAGCCTTCCAGGAAACTATGGCTACACCTTC	CASSLPGNYGYTF
.	.	TRBJ2-3	TRBV6-1	TGTGCCAGCACAGATACGCAGTATTTT	CASTDTQYF
.	once	TRBJ2-1	TRBV4-1	TGCGCCAGCAGCCAAGGTGGCAATGAGCAGTTCTTC	CASSQGGNEQFF
TRBD1	.	TRBJ2-3	TRBV9	TGTGCCAGCAGCAACGAAGGGGGCCCAGATACGCAGTATTTT	CASSNEGGPDTQYF
.	.	TRBJ2-3	TRBV11-1	TGTGCCAGCAGCTCCCCCGTCGGGGTCGGAGTCCCAGATACGCAGTATTTT	CASSSPVGVGVPDTQYF
.	.	TRBJ1-1	TRBV27	TGTGCCAGTCACCAGCTGGGGGTGGCAGCTAACACTGAAGCTTTCTTT	CASHQLGVAANTEAFF
TRBD2	.	TRBJ2-7	TRBV19	TGTGCCAGTAGTATAGATCCCAGCGGGAGTACCTACGAGCAGTACTTC	CASSIDPSGSTYEQYF
.	.	TRBJ2-7	TRBV20-1	TGCAGTCTCAAGAGGGTCTACGAGCAGTACTTC	CSLKRVYEQYF
.	.	TRBJ2-4	TRBV29-1	TGCAGCGTTGAAATGGATTGGGGGGTGCAGTACTTC	CSVEMDWGVQYF
TRBD1	.	TRBJ1-2	TRBV5-6	TGTGCCAGCGGTTCCCGACAGGGAATTTTCTATGGCTACACCTTC	CASGSRQGIFYGYTF
.	.	TRBJ2-3	TRBV2	TGTGCCAGCAAGTCGGGAGAGGGGACAGATACGCAGTATTTT	CASKSGEGTDTQYF
.	.	TRBJ1-2	TRBV19	TGTGCCAGTAGTATGGAATATGGACAGCTGGCTAACTATGGCTACACCTTC	CASSMEYGQLANYGYTF
TRBD1	.	TRBJ2-5	TRBV25-1	TGTGCCAGCAGTGACAGGGGGAGACTCCAAGAGACCCAGTACTTC	CASSDRGRLQETQYF
TRBD1	.	TRBJ2-7	TRBV4-1	TGTGCCAGCAGCCAAGAGACAGGGCATCCCTACGAGCAGTACTTC	CASSQETGHPYEQYF
.	.	TRBJ2-3	TRBV7-2	TGTGCCAGCAGCTTGGGGACCTCAGCCCCGCAGTATTTT	CASSLGTSAPQYF
TRBD1	.	TRBJ1-2	TRBV5-1	TGCGCCAGCAGCCCTGGCCGGGGACAGGGCTTGGGATTATCTGGCTACACCTTC	CASSPGRGQGLGLSGYTF
TRBD1	.	TRBJ2-7	TRBV29-1	TGCAGCGTTAGGGACAGGTCCTACGAGCAGTACTTC	CSVRDRSYEQYF
.	.	TRBJ2-7	TRBV19	TGTGCCAGTAGATCGGGACACAACTCCTACGAGCAGTACTTC	CASRSGHNSYEQYF
.	.	TRBJ2-7	TRBV15	TGTGCCACCAGCAGAGATGCGACCAGGGTCCACGAGCAGTACTTC	CATSRDATRVHEQYF
.	.	TRBJ2-2	TRBV7-9	TGTGCCAGCAGCGTTCCGGGACACGGGAACACCGGGGAGCTGTTTTTT	CASSVPGHGNTGELFF
.	few	TRBJ2-6	TRBV10-3	TGTGCCATCAGTGACCGGGGAAGCTCTGGGGCCAACGTCCTGACTTTC	CAISDRGSSGANVLTF
.	.	TRBJ1-3	TRBV9	TGTGCCAGCAGCGGACCAAACACCATATATTTT	CASSGPNTIYF
.	.	TRBJ2-1	TRBV10-2	TGCGCCAGCAGTGAGTGGGACCCCTACAATGAGCAGTTCTTC	CASSEWDPYNEQFF
TRBD1	.	TRBJ1-1	TRBV15	TGTGCCACCAGCAGACCCTCGACAGGGGGGATCACTGAAGCTTTCTTT	CATSRPSTGGITEAFF
.	.	TRBJ2-7	TRBV27	TGTGCCAGCAGTTTATCGGGCAGCCGAGCCTACGAGCAGTACTTC	CASSLSGSRAYEQYF
TRBD1	.	TRBJ1-1	TRBV7-9	TGTGCCAGCAGCGCATCCGGGACAGGGAAAAAGAACACTGAAGCTTTCTTT	CASSASGTGKKNTEAFF
.	.	TRBJ2-3	TRBV5-6	TGTGCCAGCAGCCCCCAGTTACTAGATGGGGTCCCAGATACGCAGTATTTT	CASSPQLLDGVPDTQYF
.	.	TRBJ2-5	TRBV12-5	TGTGCTAGTGGCCCCTCGGGAGCTCAAGAGACCCAGTACTTC	CASGPSGAQETQYF
.	.	TRBJ1-5	TRBV27	TGTGCCAGCAGTCCGAACTACAATCAGCCCCAGCATTTT	CASSPNYNQPQHF
.	.	TRBJ2-2	TRBV9	TGTGCCAGCAGCCCCTGGACCGGGGAGCTGTTTTTT	CASSPWTGELFF
.	.	TRBJ1-1	TRBV5-1	TGCGCCAGCAGCTTGGAAGCCATGGGGGCAGCTTTCTTT	CASSLEAMGAAFF
.	.	TRBJ2-5	TRBV28	TGTGCCAGCAGTTTTATTCTTTGGCAGCAAGAGACCCAGTACTTC	CASSFILWQQETQYF
.	once	TRBJ2-1	TRBV7-9	TGTGCCAGCAGTCAACTTAACAATGAGCAGTTCTTC	CASSQLNNEQFF
.	.	TRBJ2-1	TRBV20-1	TGCAGTGCTAGAGAGGGGGTAACGTTCTTC	CSAREGVTFF
.	few	TRBJ2-7	TRBV6-1	TGTGCCAGCAGTGTGAGGGGGGGGGACGTAGACGAGCAGTACTTC	CASSVRGGDVDEQYF
TRBD1	.	TRBJ2-7	TRBV15	TGTGCCACCAGAGGACAGGGTGGATATTACGAGCAGTACTTC	CATRGQGGYYEQYF
.	.	TRBJ2-7	TRBV11-2	TGTGCCAGCAGCTCCGACAGGCCTCCTCATTTCTACGAGCAGTACTTC	CASSSDRPPHFYEQYF
TRBD2	.	TRBJ2-5	TRBV5-1	TGCGCCAGCAGCCTAACGACTAGCGGGACGTACCAAGAGACCCAGTACTTC	CASSLTTSGTYQETQYF
TRBD1	.	TRBJ1-2	TRBV4-1	TGCGCCAGCAGCTTGCGGCTAACCTCGGGACAGGGGGCTTTTAACTATGGCTACACCTTC	CASSLRLTSGQGAFNYGYTF
TRBD1	.	TRBJ1-6	TRBV27	TGTGCCAGCAGTTTCCGGGACAGTCCTGATTCACCCCTCCACTTT	CASSFRDSPDSPLHF
.	.	TRBJ2-1	TRBV6-5	TGTGCCAGCAGTTACTTGGGTTCCGACAATGAGCAGTTCTTC	CASSYLGSDNEQFF
TRBD1	.	TRBJ1-1	TRBV29-1	TGCAGCGTTCGACGCCGGGACAGGGACTATACCCACACCAGTTACACTGAAGCTTTCTTT	CSVRRRDRDYTHTSYTEAFF
.	once	TRBJ2-3	TRBV13	TGTGCCAGCACCGCCCTAGCGCTAAGCACAGATACGCAGTATTTT	CASTALALSTDTQYF
.	.	TRBJ2-4	TRBV29-1	TGCAGCGTTGAAGTGCGGGGGCTACTAGCCAAAAACATTCAGTACTTC	CSVEVRGLLAKNIQYF
.	.	TRBJ2-5	TRBV4-1	TGCGCCAGCAGCCAAGATAGTGGGGCAACGGCCCAAGAGACCCAGTACTTC	CASSQDSGATAQETQYF
TRBD2	once	TRBJ2-1	TRBV6-5	TGTGCCAGCAATATAGCGGGACCAGCCTACAATGAGCAGTTCTTC	CASNIAGPAYNEQFF
TRBD1	once	TRBJ1-1	TRBV5-8	TGTGCCAGCAGCTTGGTGGGACAGATCACTGAAGCTTTCTTT	CASSLVGQITEAFF
TRBD1	.	TRBJ2-4	TRBV7-9	TGTGCCAGCAGCCGACAGGGTGGTAATTCGAGATACGCCAAAAACATTCAGTACTTC	CASSRQGGNSRYAKNIQYF
.	once	TRBJ1-2	TRBV27	TGTGCCAGCAGTCCCTCAACAGGGTTCCTCGGCTACACCTTC	CASSPSTGFLGYTF
TRBD1	.	TRBJ1-4	TRBV5-1	TGCGCCAGCAGCCCCCGGGACAGGGGGGCTGAAAAACTGTTTTTT	CASSPRDRGAEKLFF
TRBD1	.	TRBJ2-7	TRBV4-1	TGCGCCAGCAGCCCCAGGACAGGAACCTACGAGCAGTACTTC	CASSPRTGTYEQYF
TRBD2	.	TRBJ2-1	TRBV11-2	TGTGCCAGCAGCTGGCTAGCGGGAGACGGTGGAGAGCAGTTCTTC	CASSWLAGDGGEQFF
.	.	TRBJ2-7	TRBV6-5	TGTGCCAGCAGTTACTCGATGGGACTTTTCCCCTACGAGCAGTACTTC	CASSYSMGLFPYEQYF